The next 8 T cell receptor beta chains were all read from a single sample in a study of pediatric ulcerative colitis. The rectum was sampled with one to two pinch biopsies at colonoscopy. Sequencing was performed with immunoSEQ multiplex PCR; in TCRdb, only in-frame clones are kept and a portion is missing. The sample has some 35,000 clones; around 80% are singletons. Input material: gut tissue. The receptors were sampled from a boy aged 5-17 years with mild ulcerative colitis.

The rearrangement uses TRBV18 and TRBJ2-1; D is unresolved. This CDR3 is built from 15 residues. Germline loops: CDR1 KGHSH, CDR2 LQKENI. Trimming removed 3 bases at V and 3 bases at J, with 12 bases between. CDR3: CASSPQAVSYNEQFF. CDR3 nucleotide sequence: TGTGCCAGCTCACCTCAGGCGGTAAGCTACAATGAGCAGTTCTTC.

This sequence joins TRBV5-1 and TRBJ1-4; 7 bases are a match to TRBD1. V lost 5 bases to trimming and J lost 6 bases; unmatched junction nucleotides: 10. This CDR3 has 15 residues. Germline CDR1 is SGHRS and CDR2 is YFSETQ. This CDR3 is CASRDRDRADEKLFF. CDR3 nucleotides: TGCGCCAGCAGGGATCGCGACAGGGCGGATGAAAAACTGTTTTTT.

V gene TRBV27 combines with J gene TRBJ1-1; D not certain. V lost 0 bases and J lost 7, with 9 bases in between. This CDR3 is 13 amino acids long. Germline V lookup: CDR1 MNHEY, CDR2 SMNVEV (reference sequence). The CDR3 region has the DNA TGTGCCAGCAGTTTATCCGCGATGGTTGAAGCTTTCTTT. Protein sequence: CASSLSAMVEAFF.

The genes are TRBV7-2 and TRBJ2-7; D remains ambiguous. V was cut by 5 bases and J by 7 bases, with 12 bases left in between. CDR3 length: 12 residues. The germline CDR1 and CDR2 sequences are SGHTA and FQGNSA. In DNA form, the CDR3 reads TGTGCCAGCAGCCTCCCTATGGGAGAGCAGTACTTC. Translated, it gives CASSLPMGEQYF.

The chain recombines TRBV2 with TRBJ2-1; 14 positions agree with TRBD2. J gave up 12 bases and V 7 bases, and 8 bases lay outside the gene matches. The CDR3 consists of 14 residues. Germline CDR1 reads SNHLY; CDR2 reads FYNNEI. CDR3 coding DNA: TGTGCCAGCATCCCGACTAGCGGGGGGGCAGGGCAGTTCTTC. Residues: CASIPTSGGAGQFF.

This clone occurred a few times. The chain combines TRBV19 with TRBJ1-1; 9 bases agree with TRBD1. V shed 6 bases and J 0 bases; nucleotides not matched to a gene: 2. Germline CDR1 and CDR2: LNHDA and SQIVND (reference sequence). This CDR3 comprises 14 residues. The CDR3 nucleotides are TGTGCCAGTAGGGGACAGGGACTGAACACTGAAGCTTTCTTT. This encodes CASRGQGLNTEAFF.

The V and J genes are TRBV27 and TRBJ1-3, with 10 bases matching TRBD1. The germline gives CDR1 MNHEY, CDR2 SMNVEV (reference sequence). The junction had 12 bases not matched to a gene; V was cut back by 7 bases and J by 3 bases. The CDR3 consists of 17 residues. This CDR3 is CASTAADRGFYGNTIYF. The DNA for the CDR3 is TGTGCCAGCACCGCAGCGGACAGGGGGTTCTATGGAAACACCATATATTTT.

This rearrangement joins TRBV15 to TRBJ1-3, with no clear D. Trimming stripped 0 bases from V and 5 bases from J, with 17 bases between. This CDR3 has 17 residues. CDR1 is LNHNV and CDR2 is YYDKDF in the germline V gene (reference sequence). In DNA, the CDR3 is TGTGCCACCAGCAGAGATGCTAAGGATTCGGGAAGAAACACCATATATTTT. It specifies CATSRDAKDSGRNTIYF.